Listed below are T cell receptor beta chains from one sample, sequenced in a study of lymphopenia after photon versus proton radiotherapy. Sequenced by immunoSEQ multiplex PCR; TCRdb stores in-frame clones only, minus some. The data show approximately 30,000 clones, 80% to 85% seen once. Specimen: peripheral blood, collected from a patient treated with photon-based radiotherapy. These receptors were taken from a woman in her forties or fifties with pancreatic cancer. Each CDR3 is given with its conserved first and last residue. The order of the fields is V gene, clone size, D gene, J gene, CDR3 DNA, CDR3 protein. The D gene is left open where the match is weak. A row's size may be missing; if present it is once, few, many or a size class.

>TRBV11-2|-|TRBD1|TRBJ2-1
TGTGCCAGCAGCTCCCCGGGACAGGTGTACAATGAGCAGTTCTTC
CASSSPGQVYNEQFF
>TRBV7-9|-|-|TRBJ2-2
TGTGCCAGCAGCCCTGCGAGTCGGCCCGGGGAGCTGTTTTTT
CASSPASRPGELFF
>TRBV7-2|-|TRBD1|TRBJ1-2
TGTGCCAGCAGCTTAGCGGCTGGACAGGGGTACTATGGCTACACCTTC
CASSLAAGQGYYGYTF
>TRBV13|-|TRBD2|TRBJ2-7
TGTGCCAGCAGCTTAGCTGGACTAGCGGGAGATGGTTACGAGCAGTACTTC
CASSLAGLAGDGYEQYF
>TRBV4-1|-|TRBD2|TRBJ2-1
TGCGCCAGCAGCCAAGAGCTTGGCGGGAGGGCCCTCTACAATGAGCAGTTCTTC
CASSQELGGRALYNEQFF
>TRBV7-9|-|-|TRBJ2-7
TGTGCCAGCAGCCCGATAGGCCACAGGGCCGCGGGCTCCTACGAGCAGTACTTC
CASSPIGHRAAGSYEQYF
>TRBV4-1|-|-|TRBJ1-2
TGCGCCAGCAGCGGGCGAAGTAGGGCAGGCGGCTACACCTTC
CASSGRSRAGGYTF
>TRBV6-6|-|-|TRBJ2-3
TGTGCCAGCAGTTACTCGGTGGGAAGCACAGATACGCAGTATTTT
CASSYSVGSTDTQYF
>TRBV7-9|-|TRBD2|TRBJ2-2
TGTGCCAGCAGCCCAAGGACTAGCGGGAGGGCCGGAACCGGGGAGCTGTTTTTT
CASSPRTSGRAGTGELFF
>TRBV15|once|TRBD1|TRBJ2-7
TGTGCCACCAGCAGTAACCGGGACAGTTCCTACGAGCAGTGCTTC
CATSSNRDSSYEQCF
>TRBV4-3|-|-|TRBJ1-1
TGCGCCAGCAGCCAAAGGAATTGGAACACTGAAGCTTTCTTT
CASSQRNWNTEAFF
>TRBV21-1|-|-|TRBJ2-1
TGTGCCAGCAGCCACGGACTAGCGGACCACTACAATGAGCAGTTCTTC
CASSHGLADHYNEQFF
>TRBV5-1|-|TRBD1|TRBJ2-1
TGCGCCAGCAGCTTGATAGGACAGGCAATTTACAATGAGCAGTTCTTC
CASSLIGQAIYNEQFF
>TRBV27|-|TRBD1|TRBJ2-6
TGTGCCAGCAGCTCCCCCGGGACAGGGGGCTTCTCTGGGGCCAACGTCCTGACTTTC
CASSSPGTGGFSGANVLTF
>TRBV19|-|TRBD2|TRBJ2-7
TGTGCCAGTAGTATGGGACTAGCGGGACGAGACTCCTACGAGCAGTACTTC
CASSMGLAGRDSYEQYF
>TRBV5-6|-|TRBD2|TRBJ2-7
TGTGCCAGCAGCTTGGCTGGACTAGGCTACGAGCAGTACTTC
CASSLAGLGYEQYF
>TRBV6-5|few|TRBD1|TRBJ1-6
TGTGCCAGCAGTTATTCGGACAGGGGGGATTCACCCCTCCACTTT
CASSYSDRGDSPLHF
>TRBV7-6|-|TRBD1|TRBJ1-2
TGTGCCAGCAGCTCGACAGGGGGCATCGGCTACACCTTC
CASSSTGGIGYTF
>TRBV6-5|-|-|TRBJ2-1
TGTGCCCCATCACAGCAGCGCTCCTACAATGAGCAGTTCTTC
CAPSQQRSYNEQFF
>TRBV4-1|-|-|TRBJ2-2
TGCGCCAGCAGCCAAGATTCCTTCGCCGGGGAGCTGTTTTTT
CASSQDSFAGELFF
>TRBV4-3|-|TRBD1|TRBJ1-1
TGCGCCAGCAGCCAACGGACAGGAGAGAATGAAGCTTTCTTT
CASSQRTGENEAFF
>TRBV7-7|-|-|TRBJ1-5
TGTGCCAGCAGCTCAAACCAGCCCCAGCATTTT
CASSSNQPQHF
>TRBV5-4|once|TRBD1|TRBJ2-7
TGTGCCAGCAGCTTGTCTGGGACAGGGAGCCACGAGCAGTACTTC
CASSLSGTGSHEQYF
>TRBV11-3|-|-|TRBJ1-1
TGTGCCAGCAGCGACCGTAACACTGAAGCTTTCTTT
CASSDRNTEAFF
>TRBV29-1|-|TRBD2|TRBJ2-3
TGCAGCGTTAGGACTAGCGGGACTAGCACAGATACGCAGTATTTT
CSVRTSGTSTDTQYF
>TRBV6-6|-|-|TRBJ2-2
TGTGCCAGCAGTTACTCCTACACCGGGGAGCTGTTTTTT
CASSYSYTGELFF
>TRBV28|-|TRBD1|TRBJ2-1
TGTGCCAGCAGTTTGCCGGGACAGGGGGCTTACAATGAGCAGTTCTTC
CASSLPGQGAYNEQFF
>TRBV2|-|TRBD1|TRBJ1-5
TGTGCCAGCAGGGTTGGTTTAGGGGGCGTTCAGCCCCAGCATTTT
CASRVGLGGVQPQHF
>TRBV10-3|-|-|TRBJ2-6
TGTGCCATCAGCCCCAACGCGAATGGGGCCAACGTCCTGACTTTC
CAISPNANGANVLTF
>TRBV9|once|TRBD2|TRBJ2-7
TGTGCCAGCAGCGTAGCTGAGGGACTAGTAAGTGAGCAGTACTTC
CASSVAEGLVSEQYF
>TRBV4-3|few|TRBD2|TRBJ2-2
TGCGCCAGCAGCCAAGAAGCGGCGGGAGGGCCCCCCGGGGAGCTGTTTTTT
CASSQEAAGGPPGELFF
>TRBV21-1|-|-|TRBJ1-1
TGTGCCAGCAGCCCACCCGGGACTGCTAACACTGAAGCTTTCTTT
CASSPPGTANTEAFF
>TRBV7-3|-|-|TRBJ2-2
TGTGCCAGCAGCTTACAAGGGAGGAACACCGGGGAGCTGTTTTTT
CASSLQGRNTGELFF
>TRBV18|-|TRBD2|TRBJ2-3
TGTGCCAGCTCACCATATTTTGCGGGAGTTGCAGATACGCAGTATTTT
CASSPYFAGVADTQYF
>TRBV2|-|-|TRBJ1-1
TGTGCCAGCAGGGGACCGAGCACTGAAGCTTTCTTT
CASRGPSTEAFF
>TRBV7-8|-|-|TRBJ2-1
TGTGCCAGCAGCTTAGGAAGGGACACCCGCAATGAGCAGTTCTTC
CASSLGRDTRNEQFF
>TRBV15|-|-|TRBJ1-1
TGTGCCACCAGCAGGAGGGCGAACACTGAAGCTTTCTTT
CATSRRANTEAFF
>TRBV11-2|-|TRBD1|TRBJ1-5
TGTGCCAGCAGCTTAGATGGGGGACAGGGGGACAATCAGCCCCAGCATTTT
CASSLDGGQGDNQPQHF
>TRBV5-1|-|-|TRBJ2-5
TGCGCCAGCAGTAGGCGGACTACGGAGACCCAGTACTTC
CASSRRTTETQYF
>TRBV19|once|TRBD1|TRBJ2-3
TGTGCCAGCCGAGGGGGCGGTAGCACAGATACGCAGTATTTT
CASRGGGSTDTQYF
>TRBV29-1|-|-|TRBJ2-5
TGCAGCGTTGACCCCGAGGGCGGTGAGACCCAGTACTTC
CSVDPEGGETQYF
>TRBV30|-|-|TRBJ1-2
TGTGCTCGGAGGGCTCTGAGGGGCGGCTACACCTTC
CARRALRGGYTF
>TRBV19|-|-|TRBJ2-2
TGTGCCAGTAGTGAGACGAGGAACACCGGGGAGCTGTTTTTT
CASSETRNTGELFF
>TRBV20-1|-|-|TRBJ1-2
TGCAGTGCCCCGGTGGGTGGCTACACCTTC
CSAPVGGYTF
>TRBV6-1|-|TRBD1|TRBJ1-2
TGTGCCAGCAGTACAGGGGTCAGCTATGGCTACACCTTC
CASSTGVSYGYTF
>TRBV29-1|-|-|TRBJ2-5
TGCAGCGTTTACAGGGTCCAAGAGACCCAGTACTTC
CSVYRVQETQYF
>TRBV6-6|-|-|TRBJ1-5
TGTGCCAGCAGTTATCACGAGCCTACAGATGTACGGCCCCAGCATTTT
CASSYHEPTDVRPQHF
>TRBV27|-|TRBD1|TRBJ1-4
TGTGCCAGCAGTTCTTGGACAGGGGGCGGTGAAAAACTGTTTTTT
CASSSWTGGGEKLFF
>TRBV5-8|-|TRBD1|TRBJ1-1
TGTGCCAGCAGCTCCGGACAGGGGAGCACTGAAGCTTTCTTT
CASSSGQGSTEAFF
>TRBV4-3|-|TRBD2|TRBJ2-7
TGCGCCAGCAGCCAAGACGGACTAGCGACCAGCGAGCAGTACTTC
CASSQDGLATSEQYF
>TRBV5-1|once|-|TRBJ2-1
TGCGCCAGCAACCTCGGGACCTCCTGGAGTGAGCAGTTCTTC
CASNLGTSWSEQFF
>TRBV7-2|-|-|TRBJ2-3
TGTGCCAGCAGCTTGTATCATCAGGGCACAGATACGCAGTATTTT
CASSLYHQGTDTQYF
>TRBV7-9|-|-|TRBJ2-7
TGTGCCAGCAGCTTTACCGGGAGAACCTACGAGCAGTACTTC
CASSFTGRTYEQYF
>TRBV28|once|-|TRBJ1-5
TGTGCCAGCAGTTTTTCAGGGGCCGGGACGAATCGGCCCCAGCATTTT
CASSFSGAGTNRPQHF
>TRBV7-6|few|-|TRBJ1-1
TGTGCCAGCAGCTTAGGGCAGGGGACTGAAGCTTTCTTT
CASSLGQGTEAFF
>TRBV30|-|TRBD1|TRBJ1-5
TGTGCCTGGAGTGCCCTATTCGGCGACAGGGGGGAACAGCCCCAGCATTTT
CAWSALFGDRGEQPQHF
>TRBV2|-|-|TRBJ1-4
TGTGCCAGCAGTGATGAGCAAAAACTGTTTTTT
CASSDEQKLFF